The 7 T cell receptor beta chains below all came from one sample that was sequenced in a study of neurological immune-mediated disorders. Using its own MiXCR run on the 5' RACE reads, TCRdb lists one record per CDR3 protein. The table has roughly 32,000 distinct CDR3 sequences, about 15% seen once. Sequenced material: PBMCs. Every receptor here comes from a man aged 65 to 79 in good health.

A few counts support this clonotype. V usage is TRBV29-1 and J usage is TRBJ1-2; D possibly corresponds to TRBD1 (5 bases). Germline-derived CDR1 and CDR2 are SQVTM and ANQGSEA. V lost 8 bases to trimming and J lost 8 bases, with 18 bases between them. The CDR3 loop spans 12 amino acids. The CDR3 is CSSVRAGYGYTF. In nucleotides, the CDR3 is TGCAGCTCTGTGAGGGCAGGGTACGGCTACACCTTC.

This clonotype was seen repeatedly, ten times or more. This chain joins TRBV6-5 and TRBJ1-1, with D unresolved. The CDR3 totals 13 residues. Trimming shortened V by 5 bases and J by 4 bases, and 11 bases separated the two germline ends. The V gene's germline CDR1 is MNHEY and CDR2 SVGAGI. The CDR3 sequence: CASSLREATEAFF. In nucleotides, the CDR3 is TGTGCCAGCAGTCTAAGGGAAGCCACTGAAGCTTTCTTT.

This clonotype was observed many times. V usage is TRBV5-1 and J usage is TRBJ1-1, with a weak D call TRBD1 (5 bases). The length of the CDR3 is 14 residues. V gave up 1 base and J gave up 11 bases, with 18 bases separating them. The germline V gene has CDR1 SGHRS and CDR2 YFSETQ. CDR3 amino acids: CASSLLSGQGWAFF. In DNA, the CDR3 is TGCGCCAGCAGCTTGTTGTCCGGGCAGGGATGGGCTTTCTTT.

This clonotype was counted ten times or more. The rearrangement links TRBV28 to TRBJ1-1; weak D call: TRBD1 (5 bases). This CDR3 has 13 amino acids. Germline CDR1 and CDR2: MDHEN and SYDVKM. Between the trimmed V and J ends, which lost 5 bases and 5 bases, there was a span of 12 bases. CDR3 sequence reads: CASSLVRGTEAFF. DNA for the CDR3: TGTGCCAGCAGTCTCGTGAGGGGAACTGAAGCTTTCTTT.

The chain joins TRBV9 to TRBJ2-2; D is uncertain. The V end lost 4 bases, the J end lost 0 bases, and 13 bases lay between the germline ends. This CDR3 has 16 amino acids. Germline CDR1 and CDR2: SGDLS and YYNGEE. The CDR3: CASSSLGGPNTGELFF. CDR3 in DNA: TGTGCCAGCAGCTCCTTGGGTGGGCCGAACACCGGGGAGCTGTTTTTT.

This clonotype was recorded at least ten times. The chain recombines TRBV20-1 with TRBJ2-3; D call uncertain. The CDR3 extends over 16 amino acids. Germline V gene sequence: CDR1 DFQATT, CDR2 SNEGSKA (reference sequence). Trimming shortened V by 0 bases and J by 0 bases, and 13 bases separated the two germline ends. CDR3 in amino acids: CSARDPSRPSTDTQYF. Written as DNA, the CDR3 is TGCAGTGCTAGAGATCCCAGCAGGCCTAGCACAGATACGCAGTATTTT.

This clonotype was found many times. This chain links TRBV20-1 with TRBJ2-7; 11 nucleotides agree with TRBD1. This CDR3 is built from 15 residues. The ends lost 4 bases at V and 4 bases at J; junction bases unmatched: 9. Germline-derived CDR1 and CDR2 are DFQATT and SNEGSKA (reference sequence). CDR3 region: CSANAGTGGLYEQYF. The CDR3 region has the DNA TGCAGTGCTAACGCAGGGACAGGGGGGTTATACGAGCAGTACTTC.